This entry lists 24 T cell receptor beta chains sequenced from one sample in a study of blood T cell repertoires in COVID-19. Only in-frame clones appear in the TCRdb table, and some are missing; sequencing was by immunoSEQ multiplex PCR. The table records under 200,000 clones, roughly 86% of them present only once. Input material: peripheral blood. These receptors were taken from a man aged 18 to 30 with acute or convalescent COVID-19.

The CDR3 loop reads CASSLVGQGLAGNTIYF. DNA for the CDR3: TGTGCCAGCAGCTTGGTCGGCCAGGGTTTGGCCGGAAACACCATATATTTT. The gene calls are TRBV5-4 and TRBJ1-3; TRBD1 is a possible D gene (5 bases). Germline loops: CDR1 SGHNT, CDR2 YYREEE (reference sequence). The V end was cut by 0 bases, the J end by 4 bases, with 17 bases between. The CDR3 runs to 17 residues. Based on the CDR3 plus reference TRBV5-4 and TRBJ1-3, the full variable domain is ETGVTQSPTHLIKTRGQQVTLRCSSQSGHNTVSWYQQALGQGPQFIFQYYREEENGRGNFPPRFSGLQFPNYSSELNVNALELDDSALYLCASSLVGQGLAGNTIYFGEGSWLTVV.

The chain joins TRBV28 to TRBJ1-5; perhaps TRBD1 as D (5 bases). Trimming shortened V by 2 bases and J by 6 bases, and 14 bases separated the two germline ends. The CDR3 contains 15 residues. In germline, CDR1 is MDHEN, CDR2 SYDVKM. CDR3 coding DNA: TGTGCCAGCAGTTTAAGGGGCGTCGGGGGTCAGCCCCAGCATTTT. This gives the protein CASSLRGVGGQPQHF.

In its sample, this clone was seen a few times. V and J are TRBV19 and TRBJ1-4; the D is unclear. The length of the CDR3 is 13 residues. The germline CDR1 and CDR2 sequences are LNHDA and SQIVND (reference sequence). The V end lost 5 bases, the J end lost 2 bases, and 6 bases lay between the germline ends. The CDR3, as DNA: TGTGCCAGTAGTCTTCAGACTAATGAAAAACTGTTTTTT. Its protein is CASSLQTNEKLFF.

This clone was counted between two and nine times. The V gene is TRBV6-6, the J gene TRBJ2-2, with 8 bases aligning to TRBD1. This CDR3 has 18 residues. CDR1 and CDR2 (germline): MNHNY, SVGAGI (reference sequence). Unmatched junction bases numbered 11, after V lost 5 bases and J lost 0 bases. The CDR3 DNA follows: TGTGCCAGCAGTCAGGACAGGGTAGGGCCCTCGAACACCGGGGAGCTGTTTTTT. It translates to CASSQDRVGPSNTGELFF.

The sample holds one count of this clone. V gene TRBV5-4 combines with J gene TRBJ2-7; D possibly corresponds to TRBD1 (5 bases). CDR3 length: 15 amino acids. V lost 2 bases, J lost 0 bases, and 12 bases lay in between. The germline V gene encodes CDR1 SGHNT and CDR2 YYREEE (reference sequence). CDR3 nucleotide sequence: TGTGCCAGCAGCTTAGAAACAGGTGGCTCCTACGAGCAGTACTTC. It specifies CASSLETGGSYEQYF.

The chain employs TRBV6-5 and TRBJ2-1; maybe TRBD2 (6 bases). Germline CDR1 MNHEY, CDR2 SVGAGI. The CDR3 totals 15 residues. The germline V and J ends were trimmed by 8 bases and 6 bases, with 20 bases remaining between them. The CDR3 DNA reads TGTGCCAGCCATCCAGAAAGACTAGATTCCAATGAGCAGTTCTTC. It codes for CASHPERLDSNEQFF.

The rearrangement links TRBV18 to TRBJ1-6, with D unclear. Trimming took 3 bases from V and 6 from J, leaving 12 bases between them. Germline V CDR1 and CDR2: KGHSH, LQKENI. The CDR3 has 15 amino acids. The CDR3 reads CASSPDLGGNSPLHF. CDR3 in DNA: TGTGCCAGCTCACCTGATCTGGGAGGTAATTCACCCCTCCACTTT.

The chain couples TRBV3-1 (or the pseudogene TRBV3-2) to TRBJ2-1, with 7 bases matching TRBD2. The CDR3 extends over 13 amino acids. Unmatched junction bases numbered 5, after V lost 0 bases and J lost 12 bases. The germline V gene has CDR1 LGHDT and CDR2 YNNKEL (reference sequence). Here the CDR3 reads CASSQETASGQFF. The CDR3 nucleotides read TGTGCCAGCAGCCAAGAAACGGCTAGCGGGCAGTTCTTC.

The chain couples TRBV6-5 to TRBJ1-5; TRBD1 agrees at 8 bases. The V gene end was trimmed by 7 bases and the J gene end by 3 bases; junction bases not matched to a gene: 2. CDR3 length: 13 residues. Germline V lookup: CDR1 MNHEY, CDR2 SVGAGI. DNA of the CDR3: TGTGCCAGCAAGGACAGGGACAATCAGCCCCAGCATTTT. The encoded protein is CASKDRDNQPQHF.

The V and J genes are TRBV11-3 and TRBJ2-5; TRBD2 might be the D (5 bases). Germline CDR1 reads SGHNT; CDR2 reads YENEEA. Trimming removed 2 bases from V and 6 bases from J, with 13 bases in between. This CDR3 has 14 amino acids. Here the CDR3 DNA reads TGTGCCAGCAGCTTATCTTTCTCGGGAAAGACCCAGTACTTC. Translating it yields CASSLSFSGKTQYF.

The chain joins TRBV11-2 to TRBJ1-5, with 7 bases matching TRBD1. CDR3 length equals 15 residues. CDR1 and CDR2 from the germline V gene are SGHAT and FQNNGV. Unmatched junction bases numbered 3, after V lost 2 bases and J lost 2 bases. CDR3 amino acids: CASSLNRGGNQPQHF. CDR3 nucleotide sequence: TGTGCCAGCAGCTTAAACAGGGGTGGCAATCAGCCCCAGCATTTT.

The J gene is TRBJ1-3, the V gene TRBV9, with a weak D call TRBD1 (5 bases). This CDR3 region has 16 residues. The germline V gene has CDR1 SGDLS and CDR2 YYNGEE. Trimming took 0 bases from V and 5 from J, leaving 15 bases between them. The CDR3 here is CASSVAEWGDRNTIYF. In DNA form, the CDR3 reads TGTGCCAGCAGCGTAGCTGAGTGGGGGGATAGAAACACCATATATTTT.

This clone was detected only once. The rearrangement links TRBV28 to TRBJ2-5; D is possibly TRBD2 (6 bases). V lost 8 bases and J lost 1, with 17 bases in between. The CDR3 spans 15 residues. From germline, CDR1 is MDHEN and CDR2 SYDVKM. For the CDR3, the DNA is TGTGCCAGCGGGGACTTAACAAAGACCCAAGAGACCCAGTACTTC. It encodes CASGDLTKTQETQYF.

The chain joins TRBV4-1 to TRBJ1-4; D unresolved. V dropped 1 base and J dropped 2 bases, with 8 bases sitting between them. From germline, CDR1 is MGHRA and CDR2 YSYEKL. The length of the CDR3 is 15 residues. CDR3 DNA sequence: TGCGCCAGCAGCCAAGTCGGGGAGACTAATGAAAAACTGTTTTTT. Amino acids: CASSQVGETNEKLFF.

This chain's CDR3 is CSVEDTRDRITF. The CDR3 region has the DNA TGCAGCGTTGAAGACACCCGGGACAGGATCACCTTC. V and J are TRBV29-1 and TRBJ1-2, with 8 bases lining up with TRBD1. This CDR3 region has 12 residues. Germline V gene data show CDR1 as SQVTM and CDR2 as ANQGSEA. The V gene end was trimmed by 0 bases and the J gene end by 13 bases; junction bases not matched to a gene: 7.

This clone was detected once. The CDR3 loop is CASSVGQGVSYNEQFF. The CDR3 coding sequence is TGTGCCAGCAGCGTAGGGCAGGGGGTGTCCTACAATGAGCAGTTCTTC. This chain uses TRBV9 with TRBJ2-1; 7 bases are shared with TRBD1. Unmatched junction bases numbered 4, after V lost 0 bases and J lost 1 base. From germline, CDR1 is SGDLS and CDR2 YYNGEE. This CDR3 region has 16 residues.

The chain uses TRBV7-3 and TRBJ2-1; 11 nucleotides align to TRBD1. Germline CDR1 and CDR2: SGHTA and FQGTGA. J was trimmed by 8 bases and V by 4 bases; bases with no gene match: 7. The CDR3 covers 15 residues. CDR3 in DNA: TGTGCCAGCAGCTCCCGGGACAGGGGGTGGCATGAGCAGTTCTTC. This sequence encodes CASSSRDRGWHEQFF.

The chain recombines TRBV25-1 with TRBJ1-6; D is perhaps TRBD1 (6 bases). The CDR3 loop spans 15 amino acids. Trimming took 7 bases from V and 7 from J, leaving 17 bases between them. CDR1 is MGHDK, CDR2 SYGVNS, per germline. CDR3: CASNFVTQGNSPLHF. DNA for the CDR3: TGTGCCAGCAATTTTGTCACCCAGGGGAATTCACCCCTCCACTTT.

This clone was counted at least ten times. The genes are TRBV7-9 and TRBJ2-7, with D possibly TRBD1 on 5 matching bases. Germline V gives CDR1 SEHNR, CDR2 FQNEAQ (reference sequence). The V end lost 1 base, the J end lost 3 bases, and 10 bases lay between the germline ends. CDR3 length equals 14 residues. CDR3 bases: TGTGCCAGCAGCTTAGGGCAGGGTTTCTACGAGCAGTACTTC. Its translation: CASSLGQGFYEQYF.

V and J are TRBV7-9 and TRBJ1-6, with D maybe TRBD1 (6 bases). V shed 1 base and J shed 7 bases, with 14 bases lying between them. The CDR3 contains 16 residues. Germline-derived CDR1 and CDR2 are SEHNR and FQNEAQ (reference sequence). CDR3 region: CASSLGQSGGNSPLHF. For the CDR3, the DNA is TGTGCCAGCAGCTTAGGCCAGTCGGGGGGCAATTCACCCCTCCACTTT. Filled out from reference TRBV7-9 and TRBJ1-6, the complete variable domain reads DTGVSQNPRHKITKRGQNVTFRCDPISEHNRLYWYRQTLGQGPEFLTYFQNEAQLEKSRLLSDRFSAERPKGSFSTLEIQRTEQGDSAMYLCASSLGQSGGNSPLHFGNGTRLTVT.

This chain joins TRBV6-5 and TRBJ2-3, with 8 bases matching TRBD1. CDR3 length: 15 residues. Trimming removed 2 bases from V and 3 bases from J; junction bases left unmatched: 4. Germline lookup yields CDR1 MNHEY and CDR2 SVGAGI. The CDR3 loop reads CASSYQQGATDTQYF. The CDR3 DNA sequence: TGTGCCAGCAGTTACCAGCAGGGGGCAACAGATACGCAGTATTTT.

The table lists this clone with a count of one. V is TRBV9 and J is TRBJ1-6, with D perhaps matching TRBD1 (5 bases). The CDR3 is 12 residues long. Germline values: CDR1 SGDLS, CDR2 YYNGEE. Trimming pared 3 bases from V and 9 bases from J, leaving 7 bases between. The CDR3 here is CASSAQGSPLHF. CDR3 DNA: TGTGCCAGCAGCGCTCAGGGTTCACCCCTCCACTTT.

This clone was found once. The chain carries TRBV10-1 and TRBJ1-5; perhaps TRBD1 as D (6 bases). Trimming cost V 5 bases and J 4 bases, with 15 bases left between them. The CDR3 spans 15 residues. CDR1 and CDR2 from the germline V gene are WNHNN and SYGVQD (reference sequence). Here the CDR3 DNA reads TGCGCCAGCAGTCCCGACAGGTCCCCGAATCAGCCCCAGCATTTT. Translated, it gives CASSPDRSPNQPQHF.

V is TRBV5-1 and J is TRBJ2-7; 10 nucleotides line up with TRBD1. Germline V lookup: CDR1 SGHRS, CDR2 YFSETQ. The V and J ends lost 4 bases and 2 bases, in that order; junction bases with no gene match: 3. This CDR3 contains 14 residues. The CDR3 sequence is CASSTGQGAYEQYF. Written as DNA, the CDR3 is TGCGCCAGCAGCACTGGACAGGGGGCCTACGAGCAGTACTTC.